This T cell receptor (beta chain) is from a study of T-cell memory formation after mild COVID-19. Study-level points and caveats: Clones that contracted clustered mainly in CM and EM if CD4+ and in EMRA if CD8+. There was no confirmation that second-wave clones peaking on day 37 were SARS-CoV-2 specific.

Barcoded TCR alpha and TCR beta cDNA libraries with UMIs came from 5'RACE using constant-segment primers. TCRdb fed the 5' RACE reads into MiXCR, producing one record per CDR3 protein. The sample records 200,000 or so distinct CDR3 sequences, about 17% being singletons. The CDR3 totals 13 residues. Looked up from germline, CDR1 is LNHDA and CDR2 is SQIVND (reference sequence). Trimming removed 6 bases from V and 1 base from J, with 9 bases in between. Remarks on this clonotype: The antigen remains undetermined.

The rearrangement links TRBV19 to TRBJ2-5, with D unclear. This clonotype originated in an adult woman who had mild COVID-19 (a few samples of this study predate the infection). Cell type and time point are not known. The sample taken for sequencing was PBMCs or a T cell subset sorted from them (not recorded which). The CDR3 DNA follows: TGTGCCAGTAGGAAAAGGAGCCAAGAGACCCAGTACTTC. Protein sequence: CASRKRSQETQYF.